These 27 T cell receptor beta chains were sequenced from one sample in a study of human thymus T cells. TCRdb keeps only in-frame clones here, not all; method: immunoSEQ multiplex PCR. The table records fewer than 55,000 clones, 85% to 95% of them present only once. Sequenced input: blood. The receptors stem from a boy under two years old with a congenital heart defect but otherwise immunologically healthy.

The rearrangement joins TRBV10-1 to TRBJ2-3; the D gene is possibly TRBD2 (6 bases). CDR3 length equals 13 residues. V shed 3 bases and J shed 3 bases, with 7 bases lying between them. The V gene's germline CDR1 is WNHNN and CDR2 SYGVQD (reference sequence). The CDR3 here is CASSDGRTDTQYF. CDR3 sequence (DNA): TGCGCCAGCAGTGATGGGAGGACAGATACGCAGTATTTT.

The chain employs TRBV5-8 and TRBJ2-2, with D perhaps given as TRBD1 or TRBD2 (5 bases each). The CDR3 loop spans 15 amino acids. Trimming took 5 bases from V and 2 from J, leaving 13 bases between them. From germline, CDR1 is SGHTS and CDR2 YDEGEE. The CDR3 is CASRTGAINTGELFF. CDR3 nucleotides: TGTGCCAGCAGGACCGGGGCTATAAACACCGGGGAGCTGTTTTTT.

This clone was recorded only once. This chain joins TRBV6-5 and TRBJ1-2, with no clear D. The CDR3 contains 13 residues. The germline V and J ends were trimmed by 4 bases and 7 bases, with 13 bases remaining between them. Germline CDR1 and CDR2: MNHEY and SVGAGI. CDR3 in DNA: TGTGCCAGCAGTTGGGGAGGTCCCAGTGGCTACACCTTC. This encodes CASSWGGPSGYTF.

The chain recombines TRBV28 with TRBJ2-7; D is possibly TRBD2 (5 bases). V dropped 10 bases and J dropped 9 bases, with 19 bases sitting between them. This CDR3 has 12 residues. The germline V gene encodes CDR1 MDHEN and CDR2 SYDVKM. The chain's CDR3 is CATLLSGSGQYF. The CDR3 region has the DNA TGTGCCACCCTTCTCTCGGGGTCGGGGCAGTACTTC. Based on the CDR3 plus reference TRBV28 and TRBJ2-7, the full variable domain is DVKVTQSSRYLVKRTGEKVFLECVQDMDHENMFWYRQDPGLGLRLIYFSYDVKMKEKGDIPEGYSVSREKKERFSLILESASTNQTSMYLCATLLSGSGQYFGPGTRLTVT.

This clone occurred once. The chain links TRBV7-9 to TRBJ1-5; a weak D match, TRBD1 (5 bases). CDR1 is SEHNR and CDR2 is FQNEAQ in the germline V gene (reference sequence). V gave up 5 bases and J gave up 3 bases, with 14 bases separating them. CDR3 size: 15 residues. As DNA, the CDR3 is TGTGCCAGCAGCCTGGGCAGGGCTCTCAATCAGCCCCAGCATTTT. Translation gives CASSLGRALNQPQHF.

Here the CDR3 reads CASSVRQGAEKLFF. The CDR3, as DNA: TGTGCCAGCAGCGTTAGACAGGGGGCGGAAAAACTGTTTTTT. This sequence joins TRBV9 and TRBJ1-4, with 10 positions matching TRBD1. Trimming removed 2 bases from V and 8 bases from J; junction bases left unmatched: 3. CDR3 length: 14 amino acids. Germline V CDR1 and CDR2: SGDLS, YYNGEE.

CDR3 sequence reads: CASSQQAGGYEQYF. The DNA for the CDR3 is TGTGCCAGCAGTCAACAGGCAGGGGGCTACGAGCAGTACTTC. The V call is TRBV2, the J call TRBJ2-7; 7 nucleotides agree with TRBD1. The CDR3 length is 14 residues. V lost 5 bases and J lost 3; bases outside the gene matches: 7. The germline V gene has CDR1 SNHLY and CDR2 FYNNEI.

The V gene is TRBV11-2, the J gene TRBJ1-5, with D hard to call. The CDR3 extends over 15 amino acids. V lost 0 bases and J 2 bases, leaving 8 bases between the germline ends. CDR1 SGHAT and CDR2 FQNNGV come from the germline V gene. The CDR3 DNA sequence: TGTGCCAGCAGCTTAGAAGGACGGGGCAATCAGCCCCAGCATTTT. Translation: CASSLEGRGNQPQHF.

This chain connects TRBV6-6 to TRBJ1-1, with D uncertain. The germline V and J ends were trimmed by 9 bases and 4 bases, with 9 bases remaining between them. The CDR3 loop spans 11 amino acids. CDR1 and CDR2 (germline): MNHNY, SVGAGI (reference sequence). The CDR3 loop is CASTDSTEAFF. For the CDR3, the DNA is TGTGCCAGTACAGACTCCACTGAAGCTTTCTTT.

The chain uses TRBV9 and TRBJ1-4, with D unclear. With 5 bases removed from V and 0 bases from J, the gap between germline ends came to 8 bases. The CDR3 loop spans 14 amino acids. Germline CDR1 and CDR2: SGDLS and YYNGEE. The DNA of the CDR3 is TGTGCCAGCAGTCAGCAGGCAACTAATGAAAAACTGTTTTTT. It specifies CASSQQATNEKLFF.

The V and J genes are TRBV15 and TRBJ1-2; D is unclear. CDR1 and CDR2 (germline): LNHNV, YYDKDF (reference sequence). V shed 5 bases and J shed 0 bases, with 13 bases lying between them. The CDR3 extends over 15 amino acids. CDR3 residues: CATSSPGGSNYGYTF. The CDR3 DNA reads TGTGCCACCAGCTCCCCCGGAGGGTCTAACTATGGCTACACCTTC.

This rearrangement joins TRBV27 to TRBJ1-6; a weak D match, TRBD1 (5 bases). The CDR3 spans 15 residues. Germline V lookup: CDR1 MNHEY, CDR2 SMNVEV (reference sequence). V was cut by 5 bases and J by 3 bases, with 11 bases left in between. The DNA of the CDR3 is TGTGCCAGCAGTCACTGGGGGGTCTATAATTCACCCCTCCACTTT. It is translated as CASSHWGVYNSPLHF.

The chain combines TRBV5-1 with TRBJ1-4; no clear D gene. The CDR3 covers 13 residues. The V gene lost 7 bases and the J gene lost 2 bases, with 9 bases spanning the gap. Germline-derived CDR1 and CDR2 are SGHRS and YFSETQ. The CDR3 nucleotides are TGCGCCAGCCGGAGGGCTACTAATGAAAAACTGTTTTTT. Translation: CASRRATNEKLFF.

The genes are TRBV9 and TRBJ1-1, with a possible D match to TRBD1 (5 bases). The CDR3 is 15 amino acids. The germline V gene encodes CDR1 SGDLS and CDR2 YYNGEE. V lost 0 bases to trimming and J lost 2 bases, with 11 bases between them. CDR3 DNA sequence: TGTGCCAGCAGCGTAGGAGGGGCACCAAACACTGAAGCTTTCTTT. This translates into CASSVGGAPNTEAFF.

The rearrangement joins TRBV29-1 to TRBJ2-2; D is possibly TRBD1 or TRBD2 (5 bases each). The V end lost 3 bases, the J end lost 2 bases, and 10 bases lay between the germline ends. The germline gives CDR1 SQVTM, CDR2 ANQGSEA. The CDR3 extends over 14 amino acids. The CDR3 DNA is TGCAGCGTTGAGGGGGACCTCAACACCGGGGAGCTGTTTTTT. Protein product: CSVEGDLNTGELFF.

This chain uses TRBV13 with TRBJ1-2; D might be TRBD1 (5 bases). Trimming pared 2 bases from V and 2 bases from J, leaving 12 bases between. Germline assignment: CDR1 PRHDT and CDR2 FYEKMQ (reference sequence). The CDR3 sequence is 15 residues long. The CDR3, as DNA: TGTGCCAGCAGCTTAAACTCTGGGGGAAACTATGGCTACACCTTC. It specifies CASSLNSGGNYGYTF.

DNA of the CDR3: TGTGCCTGGAGTGTGGGTGGGGCCCTCCACTTT. Residues: CAWSVGGALHF. V usage is TRBV30 and J usage is TRBJ1-6; no reliable D call. Per the germline V gene, CDR1 is GTSNPN and CDR2 is SVGIG (reference sequence). V dropped 0 bases and J dropped 14 bases, with 8 bases sitting between them. CDR3 length: 11 residues.

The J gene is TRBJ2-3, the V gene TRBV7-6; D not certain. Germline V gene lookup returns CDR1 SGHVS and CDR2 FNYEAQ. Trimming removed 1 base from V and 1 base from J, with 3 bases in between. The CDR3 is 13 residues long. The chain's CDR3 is CASSLGGTDTQYF. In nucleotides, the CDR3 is TGTGCCAGCAGCTTAGGGGGCACAGATACGCAGTATTTT.

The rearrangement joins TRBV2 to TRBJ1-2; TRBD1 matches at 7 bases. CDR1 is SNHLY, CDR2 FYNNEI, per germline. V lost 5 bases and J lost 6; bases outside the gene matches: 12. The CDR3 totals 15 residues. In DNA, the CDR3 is TGTGCCAGCAGTCAACTCTTAACAGGGGCCGATGGCTACACCTTC. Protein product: CASSQLLTGADGYTF. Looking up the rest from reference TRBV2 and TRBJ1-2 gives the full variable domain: EPEVTQTPSHQVTQMGQEVILRCVPISNHLYFYWYRQILGQKVEFLVSFYNNEISEKSEIFDDQFSVERPDGSNFTLKIRSTKLEDSAMYFCASSQLLTGADGYTFGSGTRLTVV.

The chain's CDR3 is CASSPLTGKNTEAFF. The CDR3, as DNA: TGTGCCAGCTCACCATTGACAGGGAAGAACACTGAAGCTTTCTTT. V usage is TRBV18 and J usage is TRBJ1-1, with 7 bases lining up with TRBD1. The junction had 4 bases not matched to a gene; V was cut back by 2 bases and J by 1 base. Per the germline V gene, CDR1 is KGHSH and CDR2 is LQKENI. The length of the CDR3 is 15 residues. The complete variable domain, with remaining parts taken from reference TRBV18 and TRBJ1-1, reads NAGVMQNPRHLVRRRGQEARLRCSPMKGHSHVYWYRQLPEEGLKFMVYLQKENIIDESGMPKERFSAEFPKEGPSILRIQQVVRGDSAAYFCASSPLTGKNTEAFFGQGTRLTVV.

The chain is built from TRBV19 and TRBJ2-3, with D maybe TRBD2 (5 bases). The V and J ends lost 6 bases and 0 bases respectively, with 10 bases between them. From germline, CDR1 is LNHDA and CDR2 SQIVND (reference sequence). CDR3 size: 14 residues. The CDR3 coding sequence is TGTGCCAGTAGAGGGCGGGCTAGCACAGATACGCAGTATTTT. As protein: CASRGRASTDTQYF. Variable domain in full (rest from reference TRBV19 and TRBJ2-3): DGGITQSPKYLFRKEGQNVTLSCEQNLNHDAMYWYRQDPGQGLRLIYYSQIVNDFQKGDIAEGYSVSREKKESFPLTVTSAQKNPTAFYLCASRGRASTDTQYFGPGTRLTVL.

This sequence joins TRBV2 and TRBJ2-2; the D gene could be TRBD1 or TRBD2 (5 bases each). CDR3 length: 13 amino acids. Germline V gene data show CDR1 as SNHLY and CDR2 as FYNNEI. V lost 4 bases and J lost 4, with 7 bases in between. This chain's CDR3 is CASSGGSTGELFF. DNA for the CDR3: TGTGCCAGCAGTGGGGGGAGCACCGGGGAGCTGTTTTTT.

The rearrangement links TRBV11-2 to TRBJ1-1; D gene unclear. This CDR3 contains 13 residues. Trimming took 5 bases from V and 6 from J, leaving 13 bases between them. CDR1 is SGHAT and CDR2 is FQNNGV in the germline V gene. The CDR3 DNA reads TGTGCCAGCAGCCTGGCCGCAGTCGCTGAAGCTTTCTTT. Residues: CASSLAAVAEAFF.

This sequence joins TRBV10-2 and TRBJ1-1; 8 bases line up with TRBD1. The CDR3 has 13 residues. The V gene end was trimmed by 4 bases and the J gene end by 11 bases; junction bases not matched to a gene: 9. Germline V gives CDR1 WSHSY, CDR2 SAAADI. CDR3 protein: CASSATGQAKAFF. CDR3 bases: TGCGCCAGCAGTGCGACGGGACAGGCTAAGGCTTTCTTT.

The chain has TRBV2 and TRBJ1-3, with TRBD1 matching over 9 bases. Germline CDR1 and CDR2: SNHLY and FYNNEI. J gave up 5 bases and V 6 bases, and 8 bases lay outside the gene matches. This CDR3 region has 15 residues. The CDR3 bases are TGTGCCAGCAGACCTCCGGGACAGGGAAGAAACACCATATATTTT. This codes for CASRPPGQGRNTIYF.

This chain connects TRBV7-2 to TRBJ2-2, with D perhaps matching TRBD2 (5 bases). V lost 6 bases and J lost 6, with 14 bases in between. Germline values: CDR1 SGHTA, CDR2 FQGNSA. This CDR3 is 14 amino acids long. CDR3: CASRPGLAAGELFF. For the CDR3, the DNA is TGTGCCAGCAGGCCCGGGCTAGCAGCCGGGGAGCTGTTTTTT.

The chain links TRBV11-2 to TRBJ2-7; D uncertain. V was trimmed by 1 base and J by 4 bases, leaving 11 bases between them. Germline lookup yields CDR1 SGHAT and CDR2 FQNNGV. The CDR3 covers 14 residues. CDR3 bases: TGTGCCAGCAGCTTAGGAGGATTTAGTTACGAGCAGTACTTC. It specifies CASSLGGFSYEQYF.